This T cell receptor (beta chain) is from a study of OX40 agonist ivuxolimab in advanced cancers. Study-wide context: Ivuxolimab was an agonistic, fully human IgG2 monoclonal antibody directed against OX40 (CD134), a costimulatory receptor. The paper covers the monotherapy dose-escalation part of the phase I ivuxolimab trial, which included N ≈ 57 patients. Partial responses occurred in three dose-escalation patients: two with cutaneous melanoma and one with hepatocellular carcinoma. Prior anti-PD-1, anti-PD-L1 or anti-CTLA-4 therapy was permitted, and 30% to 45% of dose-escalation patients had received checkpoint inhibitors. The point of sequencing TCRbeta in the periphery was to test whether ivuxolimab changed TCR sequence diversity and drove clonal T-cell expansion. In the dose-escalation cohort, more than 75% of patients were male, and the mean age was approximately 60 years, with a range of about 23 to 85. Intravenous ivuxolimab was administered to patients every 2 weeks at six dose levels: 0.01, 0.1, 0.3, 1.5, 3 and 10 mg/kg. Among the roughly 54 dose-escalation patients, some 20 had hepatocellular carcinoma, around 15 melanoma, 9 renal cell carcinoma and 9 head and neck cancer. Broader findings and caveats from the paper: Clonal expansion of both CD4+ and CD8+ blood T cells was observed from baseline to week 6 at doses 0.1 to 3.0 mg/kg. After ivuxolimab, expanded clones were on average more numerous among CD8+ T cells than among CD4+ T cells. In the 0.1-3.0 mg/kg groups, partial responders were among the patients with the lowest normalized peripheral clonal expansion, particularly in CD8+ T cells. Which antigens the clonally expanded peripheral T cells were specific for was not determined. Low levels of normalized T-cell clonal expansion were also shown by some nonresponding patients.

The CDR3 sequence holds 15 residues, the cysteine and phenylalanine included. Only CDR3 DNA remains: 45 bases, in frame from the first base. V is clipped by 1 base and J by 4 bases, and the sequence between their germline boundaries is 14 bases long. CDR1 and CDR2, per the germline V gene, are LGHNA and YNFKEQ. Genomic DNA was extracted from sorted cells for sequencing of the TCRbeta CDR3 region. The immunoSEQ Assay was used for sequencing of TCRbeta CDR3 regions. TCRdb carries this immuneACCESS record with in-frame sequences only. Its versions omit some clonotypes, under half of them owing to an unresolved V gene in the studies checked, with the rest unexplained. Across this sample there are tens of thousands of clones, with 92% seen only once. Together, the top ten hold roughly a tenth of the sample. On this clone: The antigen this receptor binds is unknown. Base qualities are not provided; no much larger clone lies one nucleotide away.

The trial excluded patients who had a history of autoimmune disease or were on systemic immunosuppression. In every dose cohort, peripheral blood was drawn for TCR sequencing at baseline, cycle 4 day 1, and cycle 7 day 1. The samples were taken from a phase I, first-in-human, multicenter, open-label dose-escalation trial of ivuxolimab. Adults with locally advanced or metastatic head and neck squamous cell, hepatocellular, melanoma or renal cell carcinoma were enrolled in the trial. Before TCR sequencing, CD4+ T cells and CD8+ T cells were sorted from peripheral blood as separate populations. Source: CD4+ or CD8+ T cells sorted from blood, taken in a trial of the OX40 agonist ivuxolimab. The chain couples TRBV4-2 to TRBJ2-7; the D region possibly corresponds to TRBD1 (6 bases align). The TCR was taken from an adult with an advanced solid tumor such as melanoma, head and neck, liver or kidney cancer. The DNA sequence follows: TGTGCCAGCAGCCAAGGCCCGGGACACTCATACGAGCAGTACTTC. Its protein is CASSQGPGHSYEQYF.